This T cell receptor (beta chain) was identified in a study of T cells in Graves' hyperthyroidism and ophthalmopathy (dated by TCRdb to between 2017 and 2020). With regard to the full study: Peripheral blood was sampled at the time of initial diagnosis, prior to any treatment. A discovery cohort of roughly 100 patients, about 43 with Graves' ophthalmopathy and fewer than 65 with stable Graves' hyperthyroidism, was used to find distinguishing TCR V-J signatures. The approximately 90 discovery patients were randomly split 7:3 into training and test sets. The paper reports TCR Vbeta CDR3 sequencing of some 140 peripheral blood samples: some 41 ophthalmopathy, roughly 80 hyperthyroidism and around 17 progressor patients. In several Graves' hyperthyroidism patients, the study also compared T-cell repertoires from thyroid tissue with T-cell repertoires from blood. After sampling, hyperthyroidism patients received methimazole starting at 30 mg daily, and ophthalmopathy patients received high-dose intravenous methylprednisolone. Prospective prediction of ophthalmopathy was tested in an independent validation cohort of 18 hyperthyroidism patients and 15 to 17 patients who later progressed to ophthalmopathy. Broader findings and caveats from the paper: No statistical method was used to set the sample size in advance, and investigators knew the group allocation. In validation, progression to ophthalmopathy was predicted by the model with 70.59% sensitivity and around 76% specificity, a median of roughly 6 months before onset. Most expanded thyroid clonotypes (frequency above 0.001) were also detected in blood, a finding suggesting that blood repertoires may reflect thyroid immune responses. A model built on a 13 V-J signature distinguished ophthalmopathy from stable hyperthyroidism, reaching over 85% sensitivity and about 81% specificity in cross-validation and 80%/75% in testing.

Moderately to severely active disease, a Clinical Activity Score of at least 3, a NOSPECS grade of at least 4, and a duration under 3 months were present in ophthalmopathy patients. The study excluded patients with uncontrolled infections, other autoimmune diseases, pregnancy or lactation. Diagnoses were based on clinical symptoms, serum thyroxine and TRAb, thyroid ultrasound and orbital computed tomography. Ficoll-Paque density gradient centrifugation was used to isolate PBMCs from under 11 ml of fresh peripheral blood. Total RNA was extracted using Trizol reagent, and RNA quality was assessed on an Agilent 2100 Bioanalyzer. Only a few counts were recorded for this clonotype. Its antigen target is currently unknown. No much larger clonotype is one base removed from it; base qualities were not supplied. TCR beta CDR3 regions were amplified from RNA transcripts. A first-round RT-PCR of the TCR CDR3 used the HTBI primer set with the Qiagen OneStep RT-PCR kit. The libraries were constructed in a second round of multiplex PCR and then size-selected and purified. Libraries were sequenced paired-end with 100 bp reads on an Illumina HiSeq2000. Concerning the study's data processing: SOAPnuke was used to process the raw data, throwing out any read that contained adapters or uncalled bases, had a mean Phred below 15, or lacked an exact constant-primer or identifier match. COPE v1.2.5 was used to merge the high-quality paired reads, and each unique nucleotide sequence was defined as a clonotype. Clonotypes were aligned to IMGT TRBV, TRBD and TRBJ reference segments using MiTCR v1.1. The analysis included only V-J combinations with a frequency above 0.0001, which together covered over 98% of the repertoires. A TCS score was defined as the ratio between F50 (clonal expansion) and ExV (chaos), using BLOSUM62-based TCRdist between CDR3 peptides within each V-J. Welch's t-statistics and random forest reduced around 510 V-J features to 13, which were used in a naive Bayes classifier (R e1071). The public reads were reprocessed in TCRdb via fastp at Q25 and MiXCR, keeping in-frame beta chains. All rows with the same CDR3 protein become a single entry with the most common DNA and genes. TCRdb, not the original authors, processed these V and J calls. Across this sample there are about 270,000 distinct CDR3 sequences, with approximately 21% seen only once. The biggest ten clones account for 50% to 75% of the sample.

This clonotype originated in a young man with Graves' ophthalmopathy. The sequenced sample was blood.

The CDR3 sequence is CASLPTGYNVMFRGKQYF. The sequence in DNA is TGTGCCAGCCTCCCCACAGGGTACAACGTAATGTTCCGGGGAAAGCAGTACTTC. The rearranged chain carries TRBV2 and TRBJ2-7; TRBD1 is a weak D gene call, 6 bases matching. CDR1 SNHLY and CDR2 FYNNEI are derived from the germline V gene. Between the V and J ends, shortened by 8 bases and 8 bases respectively, the junction contains 34 bases. Spanning cysteine to phenylalanine, the CDR3 consists of 18 amino acids. Solely the CDR3 DNA is kept, with 54 bases framed from the first base.